The source of this T cell receptor beta chain is a study of blood T cell repertoires in COVID-19. Study in general: PBMCs, B-cell-depleted T cells, or T cells were the source of the cDNA or gDNA that made up the material.

Deletions cut 6 bases from V and 7 bases from J, with 15 bases between. Germline CDR1 and CDR2: LNHDA and SQIVND (reference sequence). The CDR3 is made up of 13 amino acids. This clone came up a few times. The assay was immunoSEQ multiplex PCR, and TCRdb's table has in-frame clones only and misses some. The sample consists of some 260,000 clones, around 84% of them appearing once. The sequenced material came from PBMCs or T cells enriched from blood (not recorded which). V gene TRBV19 combines with J gene TRBJ1-2, with a possible D match to TRBD1 (6 bases). The receptor's source is a man aged 30 to 45 with acute COVID-19. DNA for the CDR3: TGTGCCAGTAGCTCGACAGGTCCCGGTGGCTACACCTTC. Protein sequence: CASSSTGPGGYTF.